This is a list of T cell receptor beta chains from one sample in a study of cytomegalovirus exposure and HLA in healthy donors. TCRdb's table, derived via immunoSEQ multiplex PCR, lists solely in-frame clones and lacks some. The data hold more than 130,000 clones, with roughly 75% observed a single time. The sample was PBMCs. All receptors derive from a man aged 40-50 years in good health and CMV-seropositive. Both conserved end residues are trimmed from each CDR3.

j_call: TRBJ1-4; cdr3_length: 13; v_call: TRBV30; cdr3_aa: AWIPQGESSEKLF
j_call: TRBJ2-6; cdr3_length: 11; v_call: TRBV6-6; cdr3_aa: AGLFSGANVLT
j_call: TRBJ1-2; cdr3_length: 11; v_call: TRBV10-3; cdr3_aa: AMSGTMNYGYT
j_call: TRBJ1-2; cdr3_length: 11; v_call: TRBV29-1; cdr3_aa: SVRQGFSYGYT
j_call: TRBJ2-7; cdr3_length: 14; v_call: TRBV7-9; cdr3_aa: ASSRAPRGRPHEQY
j_call: TRBJ2-1; cdr3_length: 14; v_call: TRBV4-2; cdr3_aa: ASSQDPLGAVGEQF
j_call: TRBJ1-1; cdr3_length: 15; v_call: TRBV2; cdr3_aa: ASREDRGGLLGTEAF
j_call: TRBJ1-5; cdr3_length: 12; v_call: TRBV7-9; cdr3_aa: ASSLMGAGQPQH
j_call: TRBJ2-1; cdr3_length: 13; v_call: TRBV4-1; cdr3_aa: ASLSTASSYNEQF
j_call: TRBJ2-5; cdr3_length: 12; v_call: TRBV6-5; cdr3_aa: ASRLRGFQETQY
j_call: TRBJ2-7; cdr3_length: 9; v_call: TRBV29-1; cdr3_aa: SVAGFYEQY
j_call: TRBJ1-5; cdr3_length: 12; v_call: TRBV28; cdr3_aa: ASSPREFNQPQH
j_call: TRBJ2-1; cdr3_length: 10; v_call: TRBV5-1; cdr3_aa: ASRSTGAEVF
j_call: TRBJ1-4; cdr3_length: 13; v_call: TRBV4-3; cdr3_aa: ASSQVRGSYEKLF
j_call: TRBJ2-7; cdr3_length: 12; v_call: TRBV27; cdr3_aa: ASRRAGDFSEQY
j_call: TRBJ1-2; cdr3_length: 12; v_call: TRBV19; cdr3_aa: ASSIGQDRKGYT
j_call: TRBJ1-3; cdr3_length: 12; v_call: TRBV28; cdr3_aa: ASRATGIGNTIY
j_call: TRBJ2-1; cdr3_length: 16; v_call: TRBV11-2; cdr3_aa: ASSLELAGGAKSYEQF
j_call: TRBJ2-7; cdr3_length: 14; v_call: TRBV11-2; cdr3_aa: ASSTGTSRYSYEQY
j_call: TRBJ1-2; cdr3_length: 12; v_call: TRBV7-2; cdr3_aa: ASSSGQGLRGYT
j_call: TRBJ1-4; cdr3_length: 12; v_call: TRBV5-8; cdr3_aa: ASSLLDSLEKLF
j_call: TRBJ1-2; cdr3_length: 14; v_call: TRBV7-2; cdr3_aa: ASSLAPGTPTGGYT
j_call: TRBJ1-2; cdr3_length: 13; v_call: TRBV18; cdr3_aa: ASSPPPSEDYGYT